These 27 T cell receptor beta chains came from one sample sequenced in a study of cytomegalovirus exposure and HLA in healthy donors. The repertoire was sequenced with immunoSEQ multiplex PCR; TCRdb's copy has only in-frame clones and lacks some. This table holds more than 300,000 clones, 86% found once. The source material was PBMCs. Every receptor here comes from a woman aged 18-29 years in good health and CMV-seronegative.

The J gene is TRBJ1-1, the V gene TRBV2; D remains unclear. Trimming removed 6 bases from V and 8 bases from J, with 7 bases in between. The germline V gene encodes CDR1 SNHLY and CDR2 FYNNEI. This CDR3 spans 10 amino acids. CDR3 amino acids: CASRITEAFF. The DNA of the CDR3 is TGTGCCAGCAGAATTACAGAAGCTTTCTTT.

V is TRBV7-2 and J is TRBJ2-2; 7 bases are shared with TRBD2. The germline V gene encodes CDR1 SGHTA and CDR2 FQGNSA. The length of the CDR3 is 16 residues. V shed 4 bases and J 4 bases; nucleotides not matched to a gene: 9. CDR3 DNA sequence: TGTGCCAGCAGCTCCAAGACTAGCCGGATCACCGGGGAGCTGTTTTTT. It is translated as CASSSKTSRITGELFF.

The rearrangement links TRBV19 to TRBJ2-7; 7 bases are shared with TRBD1. This CDR3 is 14 amino acids long. The V and J ends lost 5 bases and 3 bases, in that order; junction bases with no gene match: 7. CDR1 and CDR2 from the germline V gene are LNHDA and SQIVND (reference sequence). The CDR3 is CASSGRQGIYEQYF. The DNA of the CDR3 is TGTGCCAGTAGTGGCAGACAGGGTATCTACGAGCAGTACTTC.

The genes are TRBV4-3 and TRBJ1-2; TRBD1 matches 7 bases. Germline CDR1 and CDR2: LGHNA and YSLEER. The CDR3 contains 15 residues. J gave up 3 bases and V 2 bases, and 6 bases lay outside the gene matches. The CDR3 protein is CASSQRGGADYGYTF. CDR3 DNA sequence: TGCGCCAGCAGCCAACGAGGGGGCGCAGACTATGGCTACACCTTC.

J is TRBJ2-7 and V is TRBV11-1; 8 bases match TRBD2. The CDR3 is made up of 17 amino acids. With V trimmed by 5 bases and J by 5 bases, 17 bases remained unmatched. The germline gives CDR1 SGHAT, CDR2 FQDESV (reference sequence). CDR3: CASSPGLSVAGSDEQYF. Here the CDR3 DNA reads TGTGCCAGCAGCCCAGGATTATCGGTAGCGGGATCTGACGAGCAGTACTTC.

The chain employs TRBV15 and TRBJ1-1; D is unclear. V was trimmed by 4 bases and J by 6 bases, leaving 21 bases between them. CDR3 length: 16 residues. Germline V gene sequence: CDR1 LNHNV, CDR2 YYDKDF (reference sequence). CDR3 residues: CATSTPGVLPRPEAFF. The CDR3 DNA reads as TGTGCCACCAGCACTCCCGGGGTTCTCCCCCGACCTGAAGCTTTCTTT.

This chain connects TRBV9 to TRBJ1-2; 8 bases are a match to TRBD1. The germline CDR1 and CDR2 sequences are SGDLS and YYNGEE. This CDR3 comprises 15 residues. The junction had 5 bases not matched to a gene; V was cut back by 4 bases and J by 0 bases. CDR3 DNA sequence: TGTGCCAGCAGCCCTAGGACAGGGCCTAACTATGGCTACACCTTC. Translation gives CASSPRTGPNYGYTF.

This rearrangement joins TRBV6-5 to TRBJ2-7; D perhaps matches TRBD1 (6 bases). The V gene lost 4 bases and the J gene lost 1 base, with 14 bases spanning the gap. CDR3 length: 15 amino acids. Per germline, CDR1 MNHEY and CDR2 SVGAGI. Written as DNA, the CDR3 is TGTGCCAGCAGTTCGGGACACGGGATTTCCTACGAGCAGTACTTC. Its protein is CASSSGHGISYEQYF.

With regard to this clone: Other DNA sequences in this specimen translate into the identical CDR3. The J gene is TRBJ2-7, the V gene TRBV7-2; D may be TRBD2 (5 bases). Trimming stripped 1 base from V and 3 bases from J, with 7 bases between. Germline V gene sequence: CDR1 SGHTA, CDR2 FQGNSA. The CDR3 runs to 13 residues. In nucleotides, the CDR3 is TGTGCCAGCAGCTTAGAAGGAGGCTACGAGCAGTACTTC. It translates to CASSLEGGYEQYF.

The chain is built from TRBV7-9 and TRBJ2-3, with 9 bases fitting TRBD2. This CDR3 spans 15 amino acids. Germline loops: CDR1 SEHNR, CDR2 FQNEAQ (reference sequence). With 5 bases clipped from V and 2 bases from J, the junction kept 5 bases outside the gene matches. CDR3 sequence reads: CASSPSGDNTDTQYF. CDR3 bases: TGTGCCAGCAGCCCTAGCGGGGACAACACAGATACGCAGTATTTT.

This chain uses TRBV9 with TRBJ1-2, with 9 bases aligning to TRBD1. The V and J ends lost 5 bases and 7 bases, in that order; junction bases with no gene match: 6. This CDR3 has 13 residues. Looked up from germline, CDR1 is SGDLS and CDR2 is YYNGEE. The CDR3: CASRGGQGPGYTF. CDR3 DNA: TGTGCCAGCAGAGGGGGACAGGGTCCTGGCTACACCTTC.

The chain recombines TRBV7-9 with TRBJ1-1, with D perhaps TRBD1 (5 bases). From germline, CDR1 is SEHNR and CDR2 FQNEAQ (reference sequence). The CDR3 runs 15 residues. The V and J ends lost 1 base and 0 bases respectively, with 9 bases between them. For the CDR3, the DNA is TGTGCCAGCAGCTTAGAGACAGCTATGAACACTGAAGCTTTCTTT. Protein: CASSLETAMNTEAFF.

The chain couples TRBV7-9 to TRBJ1-5; D might be TRBD1 (6 bases). With 1 base removed from V and 0 bases from J, the gap between germline ends came to 19 bases. Germline V gene data show CDR1 as SEHNR and CDR2 as FQNEAQ (reference sequence). CDR3 length: 19 amino acids. The CDR3 sequence: CASSLESRGFRISNQPQHF. In DNA, the CDR3 is TGTGCCAGCAGCTTAGAAAGCAGGGGTTTTCGCATTAGCAATCAGCCCCAGCATTTT. The full variable domain, rest sourced from reference TRBV7-9 and TRBJ1-5, is DTGVSQNPRHKITKRGQNVTFRCDPISEHNRLYWYRQTLGQGPEFLTYFQNEAQLEKSRLLSDRFSAERPKGSFSTLEIQRTEQGDSAMYLCASSLESRGFRISNQPQHFGDGTRLSIL.

The V and J genes are TRBV19 and TRBJ2-7; D gene unclear. There are 14 residues in the CDR3. Germline V gene sequence: CDR1 LNHDA, CDR2 SQIVND (reference sequence). Trimming left V 5 bases short and J 6 bases short, with 17 bases between. In DNA form, the CDR3 reads TGTGCCAGTAGTCCCGTCCTAAGCCCCCTCGAGCAGTACTTC. It specifies CASSPVLSPLEQYF.

The chain couples TRBV7-6 to TRBJ2-1; 10 bases fit TRBD2. Germline V CDR1 and CDR2: SGHVS, FNYEAQ. The CDR3 totals 15 residues. V gave up 3 bases and J gave up 7 bases; unmatched junction bases: 6. The CDR3 sequence is CASSFSQREGNEQFF. The CDR3 DNA follows: TGTGCCAGCAGCTTTAGCCAGCGGGAGGGAAATGAGCAGTTCTTC.

Only one count was recorded for this clone. The J gene is TRBJ1-5, the V gene TRBV25-1; D is perhaps TRBD1 (5 bases). V lost 9 bases and J lost 3, with 12 bases in between. CDR3 length: 13 residues. The germline CDR1 and CDR2 sequences are MGHDK and SYGVNS. In DNA, the CDR3 is TGTGCCAGTCGGGGGGGGGACAATCAGCCCCAGCATTTT. Protein product: CASRGGDNQPQHF.

Remarks on this clone: Germline and junction disagree at one end, which may indicate a read error. The chain joins TRBV7-2 to TRBJ2-3, with 14 bases matching TRBD2. CDR1 is SGHTA, CDR2 FQGNSA, per germline. There are 18 residues in the CDR3. CDR3 in amino acids: CASSLDAGTSGSKDTQYF. CDR3 coding DNA: TGTGCCAGCAGCTTAGATGCCGGGACTAGCGGGAGCAAAGATACGCAGTATTTT.

The J gene is TRBJ2-7, the V gene TRBV5-8; tentatively, D is TRBD2 (7 bases). The CDR3 is 16 residues long. CDR1 and CDR2 from the germline V gene are SGHTS and YDEGEE. V dropped 1 base and J dropped 3 bases, with 17 bases sitting between them. CDR3 sequence: CASSLMVGGPGYEQYF. CDR3 sequence (DNA): TGTGCCAGCAGCTTGATGGTGGGGGGGCCGGGCTACGAGCAGTACTTC.

The CDR3 DNA follows: TGTGCCAGCAGCACTGGGGGGCTAGCGGTCCTTGAGCAGTTCTTC. It encodes CASSTGGLAVLEQFF. The chain has TRBV7-2 and TRBJ2-1; D is perhaps TRBD2 (7 bases). Trimming left V 5 bases short and J 9 bases short, with 20 bases between. Germline V gives CDR1 SGHTA, CDR2 FQGNSA. This CDR3 is 15 amino acids long.

This sequence joins TRBV10-3 and TRBJ2-5, with 10 bases matching TRBD1. V was clipped by 5 bases and J by 5 bases; unmatched bases: 8. Per germline, CDR1 ENHRY and CDR2 SYGVKD. CDR3 length equals 15 residues. CDR3 protein: CAISTDRGRLETQYF. The CDR3 nucleotides are TGTGCCATCAGTACCGACAGGGGGCGGTTGGAGACCCAGTACTTC.

The rearrangement uses TRBV28 and TRBJ1-3, with TRBD1 as a possible D gene (6 bases). From germline, CDR1 is MDHEN and CDR2 SYDVKM. The V gene lost 7 bases and the J gene lost 0 bases, with 13 bases spanning the gap. The CDR3 loop spans 15 amino acids. The CDR3, as DNA: TGTGCCAGCATCCCGGGACAAACCTCTGGAAACACCATATATTTT. This translates into CASIPGQTSGNTIYF.

A few counts support this clone. The V gene is TRBV28, the J gene TRBJ1-2; TRBD1 aligns across 8 bases. V lost 8 bases to trimming and J lost 6 bases; unmatched junction nucleotides: 8. The CDR3 has 13 amino acids. Germline V gene data show CDR1 as MDHEN and CDR2 as SYDVKM. CDR3 sequence reads: CASHGRGLDGYTF. The DNA for the CDR3 is TGTGCCAGCCACGGCAGGGGGCTTGATGGCTACACCTTC.

The chain is built from TRBV18 and TRBJ2-1; 16 bases line up with TRBD2. Looked up from germline, CDR1 is KGHSH and CDR2 is LQKENI. Trimming at V came to 4 bases and at J to 5 bases, leaving 11 bases not matched to a gene. This CDR3 spans 19 amino acids. CDR3 bases: TGTGCCAGCTCACTATTTTCCGGGACTAGCGGGAGGGGACACAATGAGCAGTTCTTC. Its protein product is CASSLFSGTSGRGHNEQFF.

This chain joins TRBV7-3 and TRBJ2-1; a possible D gene is TRBD2 (6 bases). The germline gives CDR1 SGHTA, CDR2 FQGTGA. CDR3 length: 13 amino acids. V was pared by 3 bases and J by 9 bases, with 12 bases between. The CDR3 nucleotides are TGTGCCAGCAGCTTGGGGGAGGTAGGTGAGCAGTTCTTC. Translated, it gives CASSLGEVGEQFF. Complete variable domain (other parts from reference TRBV7-3 and TRBJ2-1): GAGVSQTPSNKVTEKGKYVELRCDPISGHTALYWYRQSLGQGPEFLIYFQGTGAADDSGLPNDRFFAVRPEGSVSTLKIQRTERGDSAVYLCASSLGEVGEQFFGPGTRLTVL.

The chain uses TRBV18 and TRBJ2-1; no clear D. The V and J ends lost 2 bases and 10 bases respectively, with 6 bases between them. Germline V gene sequence: CDR1 KGHSH, CDR2 LQKENI. The CDR3 extends over 11 amino acids. This chain's CDR3 is CASSPSEEQFF. The CDR3 DNA reads TGTGCCAGCTCACCATCGGAGGAGCAGTTCTTC.

V is TRBV6-1 and J is TRBJ2-7, with 7 bases that match TRBD2. V shed 4 bases and J 5 bases; nucleotides not matched to a gene: 8. This CDR3 is 14 amino acids long. The germline CDR1 and CDR2 sequences are MNHNS and SASEGT. The CDR3 nucleotides are TGTGCCAGCAGTGCGGGGAGGGTCGCGCACGAGCAGTACTTC. It codes for CASSAGRVAHEQYF.

The chain employs TRBV7-8 and TRBJ2-1; 9 nucleotides align to TRBD2. The CDR3 covers 17 residues. The germline V gene encodes CDR1 SGHVS and CDR2 FQNEAQ. Trimming removed 0 bases from V and 6 bases from J; junction bases left unmatched: 9. The CDR3 DNA sequence: TGTGCCAGCAGCTTAGCGTTGCTAGCGGGGCCGAGCAATGAGCAGTTCTTC. The encoded protein is CASSLALLAGPSNEQFF.